This passage covers 3 T cell receptor beta chains from one sample sequenced in a study of OX40 agonist ivuxolimab in advanced cancers. Method: immunoSEQ multiplex PCR; TCRdb's copy keeps in-frame clones and lacks some. The sample carries 70,000 to 100,000 clones, more than 75% recorded once. The sequences come from CD4+ or CD8+ T cells sorted from blood, collected in a trial of the OX40 agonist ivuxolimab. These receptors were obtained from an adult with an advanced solid tumor such as melanoma, head and neck, liver or kidney cancer.

The chain carries TRBV27 and TRBJ1-5; perhaps TRBD1 as D (6 bases). Germline assignment: CDR1 MNHEY and CDR2 SMNVEV (reference sequence). V was shortened by 5 bases and J by 8 bases, with 19 bases between the two germline ends. The CDR3 is 15 residues long. CDR3 sequence: CASSPTRGAWEPQHF. CDR3 nucleotides: TGTGCCAGCAGTCCCACCCGGGGGGCTTGGGAGCCCCAGCATTTT.

CDR3 sequence (DNA): TGTGCCAGCTCACCAAGACAGGGACGAGACACCGGGGAGCTGTTTTTT. Protein sequence: CASSPRQGRDTGELFF. The chain joins TRBV18 to TRBJ2-2; 7 positions match TRBD1. The ends lost 2 bases at V and 3 bases at J; junction bases unmatched: 6. CDR3 length equals 16 residues. Germline CDR1 reads KGHSH; CDR2 reads LQKENI.

The J gene is TRBJ1-1, the V gene TRBV11-2; no reliable D call. The CDR3 length is 14 residues. Trimming stripped 0 bases from V and 11 bases from J, with 16 bases between. The germline V gene has CDR1 SGHAT and CDR2 FQNNGV. This chain's CDR3 is CASSLDRTAAGAFF. As DNA, the CDR3 is TGTGCCAGCAGCTTAGATAGGACCGCCGCGGGCGCTTTCTTT.